Shown below are 25 T cell receptor beta chains from a single sample sequenced in a study of cytomegalovirus exposure and HLA in healthy donors. The PCR contained 60 Vbeta and 13 Jbeta primers. Sequencing used immunoSEQ multiplex PCR; TCRdb keeps in-frame clones, though not all of them. This sample has 75,000 to 100,000 clones, with 6.5% to 8% found just once. The source material was PBMCs. Source of these receptors: a man aged 50 to 60 in good health and CMV-seronegative.

In this sample, this clone turned up a few times. This chain joins TRBV7-2 and TRBJ1-3; D not resolved. Trimming removed 5 bases at V and 2 bases at J, with 10 bases between. Germline V lookup: CDR1 SGHTA, CDR2 FQGNSA. This CDR3 has 14 amino acids. The CDR3 DNA is TGTGCCAGCAGCCCCCGGGTGGCTGGAAACACCATATATTTT. Amino acids: CASSPRVAGNTIYF.

This clone was seen a few times. The rearrangement links TRBV19 to TRBJ2-2; the D gene is possibly TRBD2 (5 bases). The CDR3 covers 14 residues. V lost 6 bases to trimming and J lost 7 bases, with 15 bases between them. Germline-derived CDR1 and CDR2 are LNHDA and SQIVND (reference sequence). CDR3 loop: CASSSRTGSGELFF. DNA for the CDR3: TGTGCCAGTAGCTCAAGGACTGGGAGCGGGGAGCTGTTTTTT. Based on the CDR3 plus reference TRBV19 and TRBJ2-2, the full variable domain is DGGITQSPKYLFRKEGQNVTLSCEQNLNHDAMYWYRQDPGQGLRLIYYSQIVNDFQKGDIAEGYSVSREKKESFPLTVTSAQKNPTAFYLCASSSRTGSGELFFGEGSRLTVL.

This sequence joins TRBV10-3 and TRBJ2-7, with D perhaps matching TRBD1 (6 bases). Trimming left V 0 bases short and J 2 bases short, with 17 bases between. Germline CDR1 ENHRY, CDR2 SYGVKD. The CDR3 spans 17 residues. CDR3 sequence reads: CAISESPNRVRAYEQYF. DNA of the CDR3: TGTGCCATCAGTGAGTCACCTAACAGGGTCAGGGCCTACGAGCAGTACTTC.

The genes are TRBV4-1 and TRBJ2-5, with 10 bases fitting TRBD1. Germline V gene data show CDR1 as MGHRA and CDR2 as YSYEKL. With 0 bases clipped from V and 6 bases from J, the junction kept 7 bases outside the gene matches. The CDR3 totals 16 residues. CDR3 sequence: CASSQESRDRGKTQYF. CDR3 in DNA: TGCGCCAGCAGCCAAGAGAGCCGGGACAGGGGAAAGACCCAGTACTTC.

V gene TRBV9 combines with J gene TRBJ2-3; 7 bases match TRBD1. J lost 3 bases, V lost 0 bases, and 4 bases had no gene match. CDR3 length: 15 amino acids. The V gene's germline CDR1 is SGDLS and CDR2 YYNGEE. The CDR3 region has the DNA TGTGCCAGCAGCGTAGCCGGGACAGAAACAGATACGCAGTATTTT. Its translation is CASSVAGTETDTQYF.

The J gene is TRBJ1-1, the V gene TRBV6-1; D gene unclear. The CDR3 totals 13 residues. The V gene lost 5 bases and the J gene lost 1 base, with 8 bases spanning the gap. In germline, CDR1 is MNHNS, CDR2 SASEGT. The CDR3 DNA follows: TGTGCCAGCAGTATGGAGGGGAACACTGAAGCTTTCTTT. This codes for CASSMEGNTEAFF.

V is TRBV10-1 and J is TRBJ1-1, with 10 bases matching TRBD1. With 8 bases clipped from V and 0 bases from J, the junction kept 6 bases outside the gene matches. The CDR3 contains 15 residues. Germline values: CDR1 WNHNN, CDR2 SYGVQD (reference sequence). CDR3 sequence reads: CASGGQGILNTEAFF. For the CDR3, the DNA is TGCGCCAGCGGGGGACAGGGGATTTTGAACACTGAAGCTTTCTTT.

J is TRBJ2-2 and V is TRBV15, with 11 bases matching TRBD2. The J segment lost 3 bases and the V segment lost 3 bases, leaving 3 bases of the junction unmatched. The CDR3 is 16 residues long. Germline lookup yields CDR1 LNHNV and CDR2 YYDKDF (reference sequence). CDR3 residues: CATSRILAGDTGELFF. The CDR3 nucleotides are TGTGCCACCAGCAGGATACTAGCGGGAGACACCGGGGAGCTGTTTTTT. The complete variable domain, with remaining parts taken from reference TRBV15 and TRBJ2-2, reads DAMVIQNPRYQVTQFGKPVTLSCSQTLNHNVMYWYQQKSSQAPKLLFHYYDKDFNNEADTPDNFQSRRPNTSFCFLDIRSPGLGDTAMYLCATSRILAGDTGELFFGEGSRLTVL.

The chain recombines TRBV4-1 with TRBJ1-1; 9 nucleotides align to TRBD1. Germline V CDR1 and CDR2: MGHRA, YSYEKL. J gave up 0 bases and V 0 bases, and 8 bases lay outside the gene matches. The CDR3 length is 18 residues. CDR3 sequence: CASSQDGTGSSMNTEAFF. The CDR3 DNA follows: TGCGCCAGCAGCCAAGATGGGACAGGGTCGAGCATGAACACTGAAGCTTTCTTT.

This clone has just a few counts. This chain joins TRBV7-2 and TRBJ2-2, with D perhaps TRBD1 (7 bases). The V and J ends lost 2 bases and 3 bases respectively, with 10 bases between them. CDR1 is SGHTA and CDR2 is FQGNSA in the germline V gene. This CDR3 is 15 amino acids long. This CDR3 is CASSLRGTDTGELFF. The CDR3 coding sequence is TGTGCCAGCAGCTTACGCGGGACAGACACCGGGGAGCTGTTTTTT. Full variable domain (outside the CDR3, taken from reference TRBV7-2 and TRBJ2-2): GAGVSQSPSNKVTEKGKDVELRCDPISGHTALYWYRQSLGQGLEFLIYFQGNSAPDKSGLPSDRFSAERTGGSVSTLTIQRTQQEDSAVYLCASSLRGTDTGELFFGEGSRLTVL.

On this clone: Other DNA sequences in this specimen translate into the identical CDR3. J is TRBJ2-3 and V is TRBV5-1; TRBD2 agrees at 14 bases. This CDR3 region has 17 residues. Germline V gene lookup returns CDR1 SGHRS and CDR2 YFSETQ. After removal of 4 bases from V and 1 base from J, the junction contained 5 bases not matched to a gene. CDR3: CASSRGLAGVGTDTQYF. The CDR3 nucleotides are TGCGCCAGCAGCAGGGGACTAGCGGGGGTGGGCACAGATACGCAGTATTTT.

The chain is built from TRBV13 and TRBJ1-1; D is perhaps TRBD1 (5 bases). The CDR3 spans 14 residues. The germline gives CDR1 PRHDT, CDR2 FYEKMQ (reference sequence). V shed 3 bases and J shed 1 base, with 9 bases lying between them. The CDR3 coding sequence is TGTGCCAGCAGCTTTCAGGGCCCGAACACTGAAGCTTTCTTT. Encoded protein: CASSFQGPNTEAFF.

A few counts support this clone. The rearrangement links TRBV7-8 to TRBJ2-1, with D uncertain. The length of the CDR3 is 14 residues. V lost 1 base to trimming and J lost 7 bases, with 11 bases between them. Germline-derived CDR1 and CDR2 are SGHVS and FQNEAQ. The CDR3: CASSLEARKNEQFF. The CDR3, as DNA: TGTGCCAGCAGCTTAGAAGCTAGGAAGAATGAGCAGTTCTTC.

In its sample, this clone was seen a few times. The V and J genes are TRBV28 and TRBJ1-3; TRBD1 agrees at 9 bases. Germline V gene lookup returns CDR1 MDHEN and CDR2 SYDVKM. This CDR3 region has 14 residues. V shed 5 bases, J shed 4 bases, and the junction held 3 bases outside the gene matches. Here the CDR3 DNA reads TGTGCCAGCAGTGGACAGGGGTCAGGAAACACCATATATTTT. Translated: CASSGQGSGNTIYF.

The genes are TRBV5-4 and TRBJ2-1, with 10 bases lining up with TRBD2. The germline V gene has CDR1 SGHNT and CDR2 YYREEE (reference sequence). The length of the CDR3 is 16 residues. With V trimmed by 0 bases and J by 5 bases, 5 bases remained unmatched. CDR3 sequence reads: CASSLGLAGDNNEQFF. The CDR3 coding sequence is TGTGCCAGCAGCTTGGGCCTAGCGGGGGATAACAATGAGCAGTTCTTC.

The chain is built from TRBV29-1 and TRBJ1-1; possibly TRBD1 for D (6 bases). V lost 5 bases and J lost 4, with 11 bases in between. The CDR3 consists of 12 residues. CDR1 and CDR2 (germline): SQVTM, ANQGSEA. The CDR3 region is CSVTGGRTEAFF. The CDR3 DNA reads as TGCAGCGTTACGGGGGGGCGCACTGAAGCTTTCTTT.

This clone was recorded a few times. This chain uses TRBV21-1 with TRBJ1-1; the table's D gene call, TRBD1, was not cross checked with the DNA. TRBV21-1 is a listed pseudogene. This CDR3 is built from 15 residues. The CDR3 here is CASSARWLMNTEAFF. CDR3 in DNA: TGTGCCAGCAGCGCCAGATGGCTCATGAACACTGAAGCTTTCTTT.

A few counts support this clone. The chain couples TRBV6-1 to TRBJ2-2; weak D call: TRBD1 (5 bases). This CDR3 has 15 amino acids. Trimming pared 1 base from V and 6 bases from J, leaving 12 bases between. Looked up from germline, CDR1 is MNHNS and CDR2 is SASEGT. The CDR3 loop reads CASSEGGLGAGELFF. The CDR3 DNA reads TGTGCCAGCAGTGAAGGAGGATTAGGGGCCGGGGAGCTGTTTTTT.

This chain links TRBV6-5 with TRBJ1-6; 9 bases align to TRBD1. Per the germline V gene, CDR1 is MNHEY and CDR2 is SVGAGI. Losses at the gene ends were 7 bases for V and 10 bases for J; bases not matched to a gene: 8. This CDR3 is 14 amino acids long. CDR3 in amino acids: CASKKGQGRSPLHF. As DNA, the CDR3 is TGTGCCAGCAAAAAGGGACAGGGCCGATCACCCCTCCACTTT.

The rearrangement links TRBV9 to TRBJ2-1; 7 bases match TRBD1. Germline CDR1 SGDLS, CDR2 YYNGEE. The CDR3 runs to 18 residues. J was trimmed by 4 bases and V by 0 bases; bases with no gene match: 13. The CDR3 nucleotides read TGTGCCAGCAGCGTAGACCCCGGCAGGGACAGAATATACAATGAGCAGTTCTTC. The encoded protein is CASSVDPGRDRIYNEQFF.

The rearrangement uses TRBV29-1 and TRBJ1-1; no definite D call. Trimming pared 3 bases from V and 2 bases from J, leaving 10 bases between. The CDR3 spans 13 residues. Germline CDR1 is SQVTM and CDR2 is ANQGSEA. CDR3 DNA sequence: TGCAGCGTTGAGCAGAACTATAACACTGAAGCTTTCTTT. It specifies CSVEQNYNTEAFF. The whole variable domain, filled in from reference TRBV29-1 and TRBJ1-1, reads SAVISQKPSRDICQRGTSLTIQCQVDSQVTMMFWYRQQPGQSLTLIATANQGSEATYESGFVIDKFPISRPNLTFSTLTVSNMSPEDSSIYLCSVEQNYNTEAFFGQGTRLTVV.

The chain is built from TRBV27 and TRBJ2-2, with D perhaps matching TRBD2 (5 bases). Germline V CDR1 and CDR2: MNHEY, SMNVEV (reference sequence). With 2 bases removed from V and 8 bases from J, the gap between germline ends came to 12 bases. CDR3 length: 14 amino acids. The CDR3 loop reads CASSLGGSGGELFF. The DNA of the CDR3 is TGTGCCAGCAGTTTAGGCGGGTCGGGTGGGGAGCTGTTTTTT.

This clone was seen more than once but under ten times. The chain carries TRBV7-2 and TRBJ1-3; no definite D call. Deletions cut 5 bases from V and 2 bases from J, with 13 bases between. Germline V gene lookup returns CDR1 SGHTA and CDR2 FQGNSA. CDR3 length equals 15 residues. The CDR3 DNA reads TGTGCCAGCAGCAAGGCAGGAACTCCTGGAAACACCATATATTTT. This encodes CASSKAGTPGNTIYF.

This clone was counted between two and nine times. CDR3 coding DNA: TGTGCCAGCATCGAATTACAGGGGGCCCTGAACACTGAAGCTTTCTTT. Translating gives CASIELQGALNTEAFF. The rearrangement uses TRBV28 and TRBJ1-1, with 9 bases aligning to TRBD1. The V segment lost 7 bases and the J segment 0 bases; nucleotides outside the gene matches: 9. The CDR3 is 16 residues long. CDR1 is MDHEN, CDR2 SYDVKM, per germline.

The rearrangement uses TRBV4-3 and TRBJ1-1; D may be TRBD1 (5 bases). With 4 bases removed from V and 6 bases from J, the gap between germline ends came to 24 bases. The CDR3 loop spans 17 amino acids. Germline CDR1 LGHNA, CDR2 YSLEER. The CDR3, as DNA: TGCGCCAGCAGCCCAGCACCGGGGGGGAACAGAGGCTCTGAAGCTTTCTTT. This encodes CASSPAPGGNRGSEAFF.